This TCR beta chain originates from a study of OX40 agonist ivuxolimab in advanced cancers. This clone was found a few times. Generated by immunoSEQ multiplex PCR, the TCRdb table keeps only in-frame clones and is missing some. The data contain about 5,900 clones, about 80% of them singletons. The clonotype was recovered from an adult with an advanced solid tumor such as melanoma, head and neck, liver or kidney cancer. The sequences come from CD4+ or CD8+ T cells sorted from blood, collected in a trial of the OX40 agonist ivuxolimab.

CDR3 sequence reads: CASSWDRDSGNTIYF. Here the CDR3 DNA reads TGCGCCAGCAGCTGGGACAGGGACTCTGGAAACACCATATATTTT. The J gene is TRBJ1-3, the V gene TRBV5-1; 9 bases line up with TRBD1. The germline V gene has CDR1 SGHRS and CDR2 YFSETQ. The V gene end was trimmed by 3 bases and the J gene end by 0 bases; junction bases not matched to a gene: 1. The CDR3 extends over 15 amino acids.